The 10 T cell receptor beta chains below all came from one sample that was sequenced in a study of T cells after somatic rescue of genetic block. TCRdb's copy holds only in-frame clones and misses some; the assay was immunoSEQ multiplex PCR. The profile shows 60,000 to 75,000 clones, 92% of them singletons. What was sequenced was peripheral blood mononuclear cells (PBMCs). These receptors were taken from a man aged 40-50 years.

This clone has only one observation. The CDR3 spells CASRGSGSYEQYF. The CDR3 region has the DNA TGCGCCAGCAGAGGGTCAGGCTCCTACGAGCAGTACTTC. The V and J genes are TRBV10-1 and TRBJ2-7, with unresolved D. The CDR3 is 13 amino acids. With 6 bases removed from V and 0 bases from J, the gap between germline ends came to 9 bases. CDR1 and CDR2 from the germline V gene are WNHNN and SYGVQD (reference sequence).

The CDR3 DNA follows: TGTGCCAGCAGCTTACCAGCTAGCGGGGGGGCGGGAGAGACCCAGTACTTC. Its protein is CASSLPASGGAGETQYF. This sequence joins TRBV7-9 and TRBJ2-5; 12 positions agree with TRBD2. Trimming took 2 bases from V and 4 from J; bases not matched to a gene: 8. The CDR3 loop spans 17 amino acids. In germline, CDR1 is SEHNR, CDR2 FQNEAQ (reference sequence).

V is TRBV7-9 and J is TRBJ2-7, with a possible D match to TRBD1 (6 bases). The CDR3 has 13 residues. Deletions cut 8 bases from V and 5 bases from J, with 16 bases between. Germline CDR1 reads SEHNR; CDR2 reads FQNEAQ (reference sequence). CDR3 DNA: TGTGCCAGCGCCAGTACAGGGTTTGACGAGCAGTACTTC. Protein: CASASTGFDEQYF.

This rearrangement joins TRBV7-2 to TRBJ2-1; D is unresolved. Germline V gene sequence: CDR1 SGHTA, CDR2 FQGNSA. This CDR3 contains 17 residues. The germline V and J ends were trimmed by 5 bases and 5 bases, with 22 bases remaining between them. The CDR3 DNA is TGTGCCAGCAGCCTGCTTGGTAGCTTGACGCGAAACAATGAGCAGTTCTTC. This gives the protein CASSLLGSLTRNNEQFF.

CDR3 coding DNA: TGTGCCAGCAGGCCCGGGACAGGGGGAGGAAACACTGAAGCTTTCTTT. It yields the protein CASRPGTGGGNTEAFF. The rearrangement links TRBV7-9 to TRBJ1-1; 11 bases map to TRBD1. The junction had 8 bases not matched to a gene; V was cut back by 6 bases and J by 2 bases. The CDR3 runs to 16 residues. Germline CDR1 is SEHNR and CDR2 is FQNEAQ (reference sequence). The variable domain in full, completed from reference TRBV7-9 and TRBJ1-1, reads DTGVSQNPRHKITKRGQNVTFRCDPISEHNRLYWYRQTLGQGPEFLTYFQNEAQLEKSRLLSDRFSAERPKGSFSTLEIQRTEQGDSAMYLCASRPGTGGGNTEAFFGQGTRLTVV.

The chain couples TRBV6-5 to TRBJ2-2; the D gene is possibly TRBD2 (5 bases). The germline CDR1 and CDR2 sequences are MNHEY and SVGAGI. V lost 2 bases, J lost 1 base, and 8 bases lay in between. The CDR3 covers 15 residues. This CDR3 reads CASSYAAGNTGELFF. The DNA of the CDR3 is TGTGCCAGCAGTTACGCGGCGGGGAACACCGGGGAGCTGTTTTTT.

The V call is TRBV5-1, the J call TRBJ2-7; TRBD1 matches at 9 bases. CDR1 SGHRS and CDR2 YFSETQ come from the germline V gene. The CDR3 is 14 amino acids. V shed 4 bases, J shed 0 bases, and the junction held 2 bases outside the gene matches. The CDR3 DNA reads TGCGCCAGCAGCGGGACAGGGAACTCCTACGAGCAGTACTTC. It translates to CASSGTGNSYEQYF.

The CDR3: CASSPAGVSTDYEQYF. The CDR3 DNA sequence: TGTGCCAGTAGTCCGGCCGGGGTATCGACAGACTACGAGCAGTACTTC. The V call is TRBV19, the J call TRBJ2-7, with D possibly being TRBD1 or TRBD2 (5 bases each). The CDR3 loop spans 16 amino acids. Trimming took 5 bases from V and 3 from J, leaving 20 bases between them. From germline, CDR1 is LNHDA and CDR2 SQIVND (reference sequence).

The chain links TRBV7-2 to TRBJ2-1; 10 bases fit TRBD1. The length of the CDR3 is 17 residues. The germline CDR1 and CDR2 sequences are SGHTA and FQGNSA. Trimming at V came to 5 bases and at J to 0 bases, leaving 7 bases not matched to a gene. CDR3 amino acids: CASSPQTGGSSYNEQFF. The CDR3, as DNA: TGTGCCAGCAGCCCCCAGACAGGGGGCAGCTCCTACAATGAGCAGTTCTTC.

The rearrangement joins TRBV5-4 to TRBJ1-3; D is possibly TRBD1 (5 bases). There are 15 residues in the CDR3. The germline V and J ends were trimmed by 4 bases and 2 bases, with 13 bases remaining between them. Germline V lookup: CDR1 SGHNT, CDR2 YYREEE (reference sequence). CDR3 DNA sequence: TGTGCCAGCAGCCCGGGCGCAGGGACTGGAAACACCATATATTTT. It yields the protein CASSPGAGTGNTIYF.